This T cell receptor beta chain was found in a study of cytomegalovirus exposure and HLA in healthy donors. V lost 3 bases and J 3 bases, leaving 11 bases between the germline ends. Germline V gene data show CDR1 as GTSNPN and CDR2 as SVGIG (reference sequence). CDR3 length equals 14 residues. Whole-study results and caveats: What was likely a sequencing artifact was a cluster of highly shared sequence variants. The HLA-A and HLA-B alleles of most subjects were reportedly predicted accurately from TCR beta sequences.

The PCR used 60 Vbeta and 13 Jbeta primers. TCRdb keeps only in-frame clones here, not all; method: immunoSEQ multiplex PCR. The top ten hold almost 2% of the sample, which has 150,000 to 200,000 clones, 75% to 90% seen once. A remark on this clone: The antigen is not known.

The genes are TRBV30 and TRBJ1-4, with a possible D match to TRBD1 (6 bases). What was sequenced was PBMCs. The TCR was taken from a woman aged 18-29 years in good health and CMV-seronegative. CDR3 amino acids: CAWSRGGANEKLFF. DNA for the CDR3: TGTGCCTGGAGCCGAGGGGGTGCTAATGAAAAACTGTTTTTT.